This TCR beta chain was captured in a study of T cell changes during pregnancy in multiple sclerosis (dated by TCRdb to between 2019 and 2020). A note on the overall study: The study examined how the T cell repertoire changed over the course of pregnancy in women with multiple sclerosis.

The library came from the immunoSEQ multiplex PCR assay. Imported from immuneACCESS, the table was reduced by TCRdb to in-frame sequences with V and J called. These copies leave out some clones; in studies compared against another copy, an unresolved V gene accounts for under half, and the cause of the remainder is not known. Within this sample are tens of thousands of clones, with roughly 88% of them counted one time only. The ten top clones hold more than 1.5% of the sample. CDR3 length: 11 amino acids, cysteine to phenylalanine. Of the read, only the CDR3 DNA is kept; its 33 bases are in frame from base 1. Deletion took 7 bases off V and 4 bases off J, with a span of 7 bases between the germline ends. Per the germline V gene, SNHLY is the CDR1 and FYNNEI is the CDR2. Comments on this clone: Which antigen it targets is not known. The sample holds no much larger clone one base away, and base qualities are not on file.

The source is a female donor with multiple sclerosis, enrolled in a pregnancy study. Recombination connected TRBV2 to TRBJ1-2; there is no confident call for the D gene. Material: peripheral blood, obtained in the first trimester of pregnancy. The sequenced DNA: TGTGCCAGCACCGAGGGCTATGGCTACACCTTC. Its protein is CASTEGYGYTF.